This TCR beta chain was found in a study of shared clonotypes between healthy human individuals. As defined, naive CD8 cells were CD45RO-negative and positively selected for CCR7, with terminally differentiated effector memory CD45RA+ cells excluded. Using immunoSEQ multiplex PCR, the repertoire was profiled, and TCRdb retains in-frame clones only, with some absent. The sample has about 2.1 million clones, 85% to 95% seen once. This receptor was obtained from a young man in good health. Some clones in this sample may be carry-over from other donors' samples. Input material: naive CD8+ T cells from PBMCs.

The CDR3 coding sequence is TGTGCCAGCAGCCCAGGGGGCGCGAACACCGGGGAGCTGTTTTTT. Encoded protein: CASSPGGANTGELFF. V and J are TRBV7-8 and TRBJ2-2; 8 nucleotides match TRBD1. The CDR3 length is 15 residues. Germline CDR1 reads SGHVS; CDR2 reads FQNEAQ. The junction had 2 bases not matched to a gene; V was cut back by 5 bases and J by 0 bases.